What follows are 20 T cell receptor beta chains derived from one specimen sequenced in a study of T cell responses to AZD1222 COVID-19 vaccine. Clones were read by immunoSEQ multiplex PCR, and TCRdb kept only the in-frame ones, dropping some. This sample has more than 140,000 clones; about 91% occur once, and the top ten carry less than 2.5%. Sequences were derived from peripheral blood, sampled on day 0 of AZD1222 vaccination. The receptors were gathered from an adult in good health.

The chain carries TRBV5-1 and TRBJ2-1; D remains ambiguous. V lost 2 bases and J 4 bases, leaving 10 bases between the germline ends. The CDR3 runs 14 residues. Germline-derived CDR1 and CDR2 are SGHRS and YFSETQ. The DNA of the CDR3 is TGCGCCAGCAGCTTCTCAGCCGGATACAATGAGCAGTTCTTC. Protein: CASSFSAGYNEQFF.

V is TRBV11-2 and J is TRBJ2-7; D might be TRBD2 (5 bases). Germline CDR1 is SGHAT and CDR2 is FQNNGV. Trimming left V 2 bases short and J 6 bases short, with 8 bases between. The CDR3 contains 12 residues. The CDR3 DNA is TGTGCCAGCAGCTTACCAACTAGCGAGCAGTACTTC. Its translation is CASSLPTSEQYF.

CDR3 DNA sequence: TGTGCCAGCACCACGGGAGGGGCGCGGGACGAGACCCAGTACTTC. This encodes CASTTGGARDETQYF. The genes are TRBV28 and TRBJ2-5, with 8 nucleotides matching TRBD2. CDR1 and CDR2 from the germline V gene are MDHEN and SYDVKM. J was trimmed by 5 bases and V by 7 bases; bases with no gene match: 12. CDR3 length: 15 amino acids.

This chain connects TRBV21-1 to TRBJ1-1. TRBV21-1 is an annotated pseudogene. The CDR3 sequence is 17 residues long. The CDR3 DNA sequence: TGTGCCAGCAGCGCTCAAGGGCTTTTCTCTTTGAACACTGAAGCTTTCTTT. This sequence encodes CASSAQGLFSLNTEAFF.

The CDR3 coding sequence is TGTGCCAACCTCTTGACGGTTCAAGAGACCCAGTACTTC. Encoded protein: CANLLTVQETQYF. The chain uses TRBV12-3 or TRBV12-4 and TRBJ2-5, with D hard to call. The V end lost 10 bases, the J end lost 2 bases, and 14 bases lay between the germline ends. CDR3 length: 13 amino acids.

The chain joins TRBV4-3 to TRBJ2-1, with a weak D call TRBD2 (5 bases). This CDR3 region has 15 residues. V was pared by 0 bases and J by 5 bases, with 11 bases between. CDR1 and CDR2 from the germline V gene are LGHNA and YSLEER. The CDR3 here is CASSQDMGDDNEQFF. The CDR3 nucleotides are TGCGCCAGCAGCCAAGATATGGGAGACGACAATGAGCAGTTCTTC.

This clone was seen just once. V usage is TRBV5-6 and J usage is TRBJ1-4, with D unresolved. Trimming left V 1 base short and J 4 bases short, with 11 bases between. CDR1 and CDR2 (germline): SGHDT, YYEEEE. The CDR3 covers 15 residues. CDR3 amino acids: CASSLSQSLNEKLFF. CDR3 nucleotides: TGTGCCAGCAGCTTGTCTCAGAGTCTTAATGAAAAACTGTTTTTT.

This sequence joins TRBV7-9 and TRBJ1-6; TRBD1 aligns across 8 bases. CDR3 length equals 14 residues. CDR1 SEHNR and CDR2 FQNEAQ come from the germline V gene (reference sequence). V lost 5 bases, J lost 10 bases, and 7 bases stayed unmatched. The DNA of the CDR3 is TGTGCCAGCAGCCAAGGACAGGGAGGGTCACCCCTCCACTTT. It codes for CASSQGQGGSPLHF.

J is TRBJ1-2 and V is TRBV4-1, with D unclear. The CDR3 is 15 residues long. V was cut by 3 bases and J by 0 bases, with 11 bases left in between. Looked up from germline, CDR1 is MGHRA and CDR2 is YSYEKL. The CDR3 DNA is TGCGCCAGCAGCCAGGAAGACGGACCTAACTATGGCTACACCTTC. Translation gives CASSQEDGPNYGYTF.

The V call is TRBV7-9, the J call TRBJ1-5; no definite D call. This CDR3 is 12 amino acids long. Between the trimmed V and J ends, which lost 6 bases and 4 bases, there was a span of 7 bases. Germline V gene data show CDR1 as SEHNR and CDR2 as FQNEAQ (reference sequence). The CDR3 reads CASSYYNQPQHF. As DNA, the CDR3 is TGTGCCAGCAGTTACTATAATCAGCCCCAGCATTTT. The variable domain in full, completed from reference TRBV7-9 and TRBJ1-5, reads DTGVSQNPRHKITKRGQNVTFRCDPISEHNRLYWYRQTLGQGPEFLTYFQNEAQLEKSRLLSDRFSAERPKGSFSTLEIQRTEQGDSAMYLCASSYYNQPQHFGDGTRLSIL.

The V and J genes are TRBV7-9 and TRBJ2-7; D perhaps matches TRBD2 (6 bases). Germline-derived CDR1 and CDR2 are SEHNR and FQNEAQ (reference sequence). V lost 1 base and J 7 bases, leaving 17 bases between the germline ends. The CDR3 is 15 amino acids. CDR3 sequence reads: CASSLGSGRSGEQYF. The DNA of the CDR3 is TGTGCCAGCAGCTTAGGGTCCGGGAGATCGGGGGAGCAGTACTTC. The full variable domain, rest sourced from reference TRBV7-9 and TRBJ2-7, is DTGVSQNPRHKITKRGQNVTFRCDPISEHNRLYWYRQTLGQGPEFLTYFQNEAQLEKSRLLSDRFSAERPKGSFSTLEIQRTEQGDSAMYLCASSLGSGRSGEQYFGPGTRLTVT.

This clone occurred once. This rearrangement joins TRBV14 to TRBJ1-4, with TRBD1 as a possible D gene (6 bases). The CDR3 length is 17 residues. Germline V gives CDR1 SGHDN, CDR2 FVKESK. V was trimmed by 4 bases and J by 5 bases, leaving 20 bases between them. The CDR3 DNA reads TGTGCCAGCAGCCCGAATGCCAGGGGACCAGGGAATGAAAAACTGTTTTTT. Amino acid sequence: CASSPNARGPGNEKLFF.

V usage is TRBV6-5 and J usage is TRBJ1-2; D is unclear. The germline gives CDR1 MNHEY, CDR2 SVGAGI. CDR3 length: 13 residues. The V end was cut by 7 bases, the J end by 4 bases, with 13 bases between. CDR3 coding DNA: TGTGCCAGCACTCCTGAACGGAGCTATGGCTACACCTTC. Encoded protein: CASTPERSYGYTF.

The V call is TRBV4-3, the J call TRBJ2-7, with D hard to call. The CDR3 is 12 amino acids. Germline V lookup: CDR1 LGHNA, CDR2 YSLEER. Deletions cut 2 bases from V and 2 bases from J, with 4 bases between. This chain's CDR3 is CASSQWPYEQYF. The CDR3 coding sequence is TGCGCCAGCAGCCAATGGCCCTACGAGCAGTACTTC.

The rearrangement links TRBV20-1 to TRBJ2-3; D might be TRBD1 (5 bases). Germline V gives CDR1 DFQATT, CDR2 SNEGSKA (reference sequence). CDR3 length: 11 amino acids. The CDR3: CGTGVTDTQYF. The CDR3 nucleotides are TGCGGAACAGGAGTCACAGATACGCAGTATTTT.

This clone occurred a few times. The V gene is TRBV28, the J gene TRBJ2-2; tentative D call: TRBD2 (5 bases). The length of the CDR3 is 14 residues. Between the trimmed V and J ends, which lost 5 bases and 4 bases, there was a span of 11 bases. CDR1 and CDR2 (germline): MDHEN, SYDVKM. CDR3 residues: CASSRGGPTGELFF. The CDR3 DNA sequence: TGTGCCAGCAGTCGCGGAGGACCCACCGGGGAGCTGTTTTTT.

V and J are TRBV9 and TRBJ1-2; TRBD1 agrees at 7 bases. The CDR3 sequence is 13 residues long. Germline values: CDR1 SGDLS, CDR2 YYNGEE. Trimming removed 5 bases from V and 4 bases from J; junction bases left unmatched: 5. CDR3 protein: CASRSGQLYGYTF. The CDR3 DNA is TGTGCCAGCAGGTCGGGACAGCTCTATGGCTACACCTTC.

The V and J genes are TRBV7-3 and TRBJ1-1; no firm D call. V was trimmed by 6 bases and J by 0 bases, leaving 8 bases between them. The CDR3 extends over 13 amino acids. The V gene's germline CDR1 is SGHTA and CDR2 FQGTGA. CDR3 loop: CASSYRMNTEAFF. CDR3 nucleotide sequence: TGTGCCAGCAGTTATAGGATGAACACTGAAGCTTTCTTT. The complete variable domain, with remaining parts taken from reference TRBV7-3 and TRBJ1-1, reads GAGVSQTPSNKVTEKGKYVELRCDPISGHTALYWYRQSLGQGPEFLIYFQGTGAADDSGLPNDRFFAVRPEGSVSTLKIQRTERGDSAVYLCASSYRMNTEAFFGQGTRLTVV.

This chain joins TRBV19 and TRBJ1-6, with D possibly matching TRBD1 (6 bases). The V end lost 2 bases, the J end lost 9 bases, and 20 bases lay between the germline ends. This CDR3 contains 17 residues. The germline V gene encodes CDR1 LNHDA and CDR2 SQIVND (reference sequence). The CDR3, as DNA: TGTGCCAGTAGTATATCCATCTCCTGGGACACCCCTTCACCCCTCCACTTT. Translation: CASSISISWDTPSPLHF.

The CDR3 bases are TGTGCCAGTAGCGGACAGCATAATTCACCCCTCCACTTT. Its protein is CASSGQHNSPLHF. J is TRBJ1-6 and V is TRBV19; TRBD1 might be the D (6 bases). This CDR3 spans 13 amino acids. V lost 6 bases and J 5 bases, leaving 8 bases between the germline ends. CDR1 and CDR2 from the germline V gene are LNHDA and SQIVND (reference sequence).